These 27 T cell receptor beta chains originate from one sample sequenced in a study of a mutant IDH1 vaccine in newly diagnosed glioma. Generated by immunoSEQ multiplex PCR, the TCRdb table keeps only in-frame clones and is missing some. The data contain more than 50,000 clones, 70% to 90% of them seen just once; the ten biggest clones take up 1.9%. Time point indicated: week 11, during vaccination. A 20-mer mutant IDH1 peptide at 300 ug was injected subcutaneously with topical imiquimod. Antigens of these TCRs are unknown. The sequencing here drew on PBMCs, taken from a glioma patient whose treatment included an IDH1 peptide vaccine. The receptors derive from a man aged 35-49 years with glioma.

The V and J genes are TRBV7-3 and TRBJ2-3; D perhaps matches TRBD1 (5 bases). Trimming took off 1 base at V and 0 bases at J, with 14 bases between the two ends. Germline lookup yields CDR1 SGHTA and CDR2 FQGTGA. This CDR3 is built from 17 residues. The DNA for the CDR3 is TGTGCCAGCAGCTTAATGCAGGGCCTTGCTAGCACAGATACGCAGTATTTT. Its protein is CASSLMQGLASTDTQYF. Combining the CDR3 with reference TRBV7-3 and TRBJ2-3 gives the whole variable domain GAGVSQTPSNKVTEKGKYVELRCDPISGHTALYWYRQSLGQGPEFLIYFQGTGAADDSGLPNDRFFAVRPEGSVSTLKIQRTERGDSAVYLCASSLMQGLASTDTQYFGPGTRLTVL.

The count of this clone is one. The V gene is TRBV21-1, the J gene TRBJ2-5; the DNA was not compared with TRBD2, the D call given in the table. TRBV21-1 is reported as a pseudogene. The CDR3 spans 15 residues. CDR3: CASSKVERQQETQYF. The DNA for the CDR3 is TGTGCCAGCAGCAAAGTGGAGCGGCAACAAGAGACCCAGTACTTC.

The V call is TRBV4-3, the J call TRBJ2-7; the match to TRBD1 covers 9 bases. The CDR3 has 13 residues. The germline V gene encodes CDR1 LGHNA and CDR2 YSLEER. V lost 4 bases to trimming and J lost 6 bases; unmatched junction nucleotides: 4. The CDR3 region has the DNA TGCGCCAGCAGCCGGGACAGGGTCGGCGAGCAGTACTTC. It is translated as CASSRDRVGEQYF.

This clone appeared once. The chain is built from TRBV19 and TRBJ2-2, with D possibly TRBD2 on 6 matching bases. Germline V gene data show CDR1 as LNHDA and CDR2 as SQIVND (reference sequence). V lost 6 bases and J lost 5, with 10 bases in between. This CDR3 is built from 13 residues. The CDR3 nucleotides are TGTGCCAGTAGACCCCGGGGGACCGGGGAGCTGTTTTTT. This codes for CASRPRGTGELFF.

The V and J genes are TRBV7-8 and TRBJ1-5, with D perhaps TRBD1 (6 bases). The germline V gene has CDR1 SGHVS and CDR2 FQNEAQ. The CDR3 sequence is 15 residues long. V shed 6 bases and J shed 5 bases, with 17 bases lying between them. CDR3 amino acids: CASSILTGGYQPQHF. The CDR3 DNA follows: TGTGCCAGCAGTATTTTGACAGGTGGATATCAGCCCCAGCATTTT.

The chain couples TRBV4-1 to TRBJ2-2; 14 bases agree with TRBD2. This CDR3 has 19 amino acids. Per germline, CDR1 MGHRA and CDR2 YSYEKL. V gave up 4 bases and J gave up 1 base; unmatched junction bases: 8. DNA of the CDR3: TGCGCCAGCAGCCCTCACAAGGGACTAGCGGGAGAGAACACCGGGGAGCTGTTTTTT. Protein sequence: CASSPHKGLAGENTGELFF.

The chain is built from TRBV11-2 and TRBJ1-1, with D possibly being TRBD1 (5 bases). V shed 6 bases and J shed 7 bases, with 15 bases lying between them. Per the germline V gene, CDR1 is SGHAT and CDR2 is FQNNGV. This CDR3 is built from 13 residues. The CDR3 is CASRPGTGVEAFF. The CDR3 DNA follows: TGTGCCAGCAGACCAGGGACCGGGGTTGAAGCTTTCTTT.

The chain carries TRBV5-1 and TRBJ1-1; D possibly corresponds to TRBD1 (6 bases). Trimming stripped 0 bases from V and 4 bases from J, with 7 bases between. CDR1 and CDR2 from the germline V gene are SGHRS and YFSETQ. The CDR3 has 13 amino acids. Here the CDR3 reads CASSLDRATEAFF. The CDR3 DNA is TGCGCCAGCAGCTTGGACAGGGCCACTGAAGCTTTCTTT.

The rearrangement joins TRBV7-9 to TRBJ2-5, with a weak D call TRBD2 (6 bases). V was cut by 0 bases and J by 5 bases, with 10 bases left in between. CDR3 length: 14 amino acids. Germline assignment: CDR1 SEHNR and CDR2 FQNEAQ (reference sequence). CDR3 nucleotide sequence: TGTGCCAGCAGCTTAGCGTCCGGGAGCGAGACCCAGTACTTC. As protein: CASSLASGSETQYF.

J is TRBJ2-6 and V is TRBV5-6; 11 nucleotides line up with TRBD2. Germline CDR1 is SGHDT and CDR2 is YYEEEE. This CDR3 region has 18 residues. V dropped 0 bases and J dropped 3; count of bases not matched to a gene: 5. CDR3 region: CASSLVLAGGDGANVLTF. CDR3 sequence (DNA): TGTGCCAGCAGCTTGGTGCTAGCGGGAGGAGATGGGGCCAACGTCCTGACTTTC.

The V gene is TRBV18, the J gene TRBJ2-7, with D maybe TRBD1 (6 bases). The CDR3 spans 14 residues. V was cut by 3 bases and J by 2 bases, with 11 bases left in between. Per germline, CDR1 KGHSH and CDR2 LQKENI. CDR3 coding DNA: TGTGCCAGCTCACCGGGGGCCCCGACCTACGAGCAGTACGTC. It is translated as CASSPGAPTYEQYV.

The J gene is TRBJ2-1, the V gene TRBV10-3; TRBD2 is a possible D gene (6 bases). Germline CDR1 reads ENHRY; CDR2 reads SYGVKD. The length of the CDR3 is 14 residues. V was shortened by 3 bases and J by 2 bases, with 8 bases between the two germline ends. This CDR3 reads CAISDGTPYNEQFF. DNA of the CDR3: TGTGCCATCAGTGATGGGACTCCCTACAATGAGCAGTTCTTC.

This chain joins TRBV9 and TRBJ2-3, with D uncertain. Germline V gives CDR1 SGDLS, CDR2 YYNGEE. The V and J ends lost 0 bases and 4 bases respectively, with 9 bases between them. This CDR3 has 14 amino acids. The CDR3 spells CASSVATSADTQYF. In DNA form, the CDR3 reads TGTGCCAGCAGCGTAGCTACCAGTGCAGATACGCAGTATTTT. Full variable domain (rest looked up from reference TRBV9 and TRBJ2-3): DSGVTQTPKHLITATGQRVTLRCSPRSGDLSVYWYQQSLDQGLQFLIQYYNGEERAKGNILERFSAQQFPDLHSELNLSSLELGDSALYFCASSVATSADTQYFGPGTRLTVL.

A single count supports this clone. The V and J genes are TRBV5-1 and TRBJ1-6; D may be TRBD1 (6 bases). The V end lost 1 base, the J end lost 7 bases, and 12 bases lay between the germline ends. There are 15 residues in the CDR3. CDR1 and CDR2 from the germline V gene are SGHRS and YFSETQ. In nucleotides, the CDR3 is TGCGCCAGCAGCTTGTCGGGGGCTGAAAATTCACCCCTCCACTTT. The encoded protein is CASSLSGAENSPLHF.

The chain recombines TRBV19 with TRBJ1-5; D gene unclear. CDR1 is LNHDA, CDR2 SQIVND, per germline (reference sequence). V shed 3 bases and J shed 0 bases, with 9 bases lying between them. The CDR3 consists of 15 residues. The CDR3 DNA sequence: TGTGCCAGTAGTATGGCGGTGTATAGCAATCAGCCCCAGCATTTT. Translating it yields CASSMAVYSNQPQHF.

The chain has TRBV6-1 and TRBJ1-3, with TRBD1 identical over 8 bases. The J segment lost 2 bases and the V segment lost 8 bases, leaving 5 bases of the junction unmatched. This CDR3 spans 14 amino acids. Per germline, CDR1 MNHNS and CDR2 SASEGT. In nucleotides, the CDR3 is TGTGCCAGCCGCTTACAGGGGGCTGGAAACACCATATATTTT. Translation gives CASRLQGAGNTIYF.

V is TRBV6-6 and J is TRBJ2-5; 7 bases map to TRBD2. V shed 7 bases and J 5 bases; nucleotides not matched to a gene: 10. CDR1 and CDR2 from the germline V gene are MNHNY and SVGAGI (reference sequence). The CDR3 spans 14 residues. The CDR3 loop is CASTKGGSGETQYF. The CDR3, as DNA: TGTGCCAGCACCAAGGGCGGGAGCGGTGAGACCCAGTACTTC.

This clone came up once. This chain uses TRBV27 with TRBJ1-2; 8 bases fit TRBD1. The CDR3 runs 18 residues. The V gene's germline CDR1 is MNHEY and CDR2 SMNVEV (reference sequence). J was trimmed by 0 bases and V by 5 bases; bases with no gene match: 14. The CDR3 region has the DNA TGTGCCAGCAGTCCCTCCAGGGGGCGGTACCCGGCTAACTATGGCTACACCTTC. Translated, it gives CASSPSRGRYPANYGYTF.

This clone turned up a few times. The rearrangement uses TRBV19 and TRBJ2-7; D not resolved. CDR1 and CDR2 from the germline V gene are LNHDA and SQIVND (reference sequence). This CDR3 region has 15 residues. Trimming left V 9 bases short and J 6 bases short, with 24 bases between. CDR3 region: CARERKQTPIGEQYF. The CDR3 region has the DNA TGTGCCAGAGAACGAAAGCAGACCCCCATCGGCGAGCAGTACTTC.

This clone showed up just once. The CDR3 sequence: CASSGLAGGYNEQFF. CDR3 nucleotides: TGTGCCAGCAGTGGTTTAGCGGGAGGGTACAATGAGCAGTTCTTC. J is TRBJ2-1 and V is TRBV2, with 11 bases that match TRBD2. The J segment lost 4 bases and the V segment lost 4 bases, leaving 3 bases of the junction unmatched. The germline V gene has CDR1 SNHLY and CDR2 FYNNEI. The CDR3 runs to 15 residues.

This clone appeared once. The J gene is TRBJ2-3, the V gene TRBV7-2, with TRBD1 matching over 8 bases. This CDR3 is built from 15 residues. Looked up from germline, CDR1 is SGHTA and CDR2 is FQGNSA. V was pared by 2 bases and J by 2 bases, with 3 bases of the junction left unmatched. This CDR3 is CASSLRQGFTDTQYF. The CDR3 DNA reads TGTGCCAGCAGCTTACGACAGGGGTTCACAGATACGCAGTATTTT.

This chain connects TRBV7-9 to TRBJ1-5; no reliable D call. Trimming took 3 bases from V and 2 from J, leaving 8 bases between them. Germline loops: CDR1 SEHNR, CDR2 FQNEAQ (reference sequence). There are 14 residues in the CDR3. CDR3 nucleotide sequence: TGTGCCAGCAGCTTGGGTGGACGCAATCAGCCCCAGCATTTT. It translates to CASSLGGRNQPQHF.

The chain links TRBV18 to TRBJ2-2; TRBD1 or TRBD2 may be the D gene (5 bases each). This CDR3 is built from 14 residues. Trimming left V 6 bases short and J 3 bases short, with 11 bases between. Germline assignment: CDR1 KGHSH and CDR2 LQKENI. As DNA, the CDR3 is TGTGCCAGCTCCGGGACCGCCGACACCGGGGAGCTGTTTTTT. Translating gives CASSGTADTGELFF.

The CDR3 sequence is CASSLTNSGGEETQYF. CDR3 sequence (DNA): TGCGCCAGCAGCTTGACAAATAGCGGGGGGGAAGAGACCCAGTACTTC. The chain links TRBV5-1 to TRBJ2-5, with TRBD2 matching 11 bases. The V and J ends lost 1 base and 3 bases, in that order; junction bases with no gene match: 5. In germline, CDR1 is SGHRS, CDR2 YFSETQ. The CDR3 loop spans 16 amino acids.

J is TRBJ2-1 and V is TRBV7-2; no clear D gene. The CDR3 runs 13 residues. The germline V gene encodes CDR1 SGHTA and CDR2 FQGNSA. Trimming shortened V by 4 bases and J by 4 bases, and 8 bases separated the two germline ends. The CDR3 DNA reads TGTGCCAGCAGCTCCTACGGGTACAATGAGCAGTTCTTC. Protein sequence: CASSSYGYNEQFF.

The chain employs TRBV27 and TRBJ2-3; 7 nucleotides align to TRBD2. The CDR3 has 19 amino acids. Per the germline V gene, CDR1 is MNHEY and CDR2 is SMNVEV (reference sequence). With 6 bases clipped from V and 2 bases from J, the junction kept 20 bases outside the gene matches. In DNA, the CDR3 is TGTGCCAGCAGAACCCTTTTCGGCGGGAGAGGAGGGCACACAGATACGCAGTATTTT. Its protein is CASRTLFGGRGGHTDTQYF.

J is TRBJ1-5 and V is TRBV15; 8 nucleotides align to TRBD1. The CDR3 covers 15 residues. The trim removed 0 bases at V and 4 bases at J, leaving 2 bases unmatched. Germline lookup yields CDR1 LNHNV and CDR2 YYDKDF (reference sequence). The CDR3 reads CATSREGTGNQPQHF. CDR3 DNA: TGTGCCACCAGCAGAGAGGGGACAGGAAATCAGCCCCAGCATTTT.